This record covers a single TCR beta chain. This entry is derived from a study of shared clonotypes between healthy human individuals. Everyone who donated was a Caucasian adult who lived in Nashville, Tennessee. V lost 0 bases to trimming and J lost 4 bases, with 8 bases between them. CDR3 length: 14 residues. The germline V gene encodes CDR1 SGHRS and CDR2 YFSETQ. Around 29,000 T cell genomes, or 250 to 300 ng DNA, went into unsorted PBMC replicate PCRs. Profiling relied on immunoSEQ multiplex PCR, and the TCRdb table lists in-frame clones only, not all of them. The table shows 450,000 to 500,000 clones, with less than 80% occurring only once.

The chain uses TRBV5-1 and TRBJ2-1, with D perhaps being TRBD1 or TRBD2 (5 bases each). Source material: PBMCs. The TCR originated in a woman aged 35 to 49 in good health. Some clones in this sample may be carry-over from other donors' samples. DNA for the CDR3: TGCGCCAGCAGCTTGGAAGAGGGGTACAATGAGCAGTTCTTC. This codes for CASSLEEGYNEQFF.